This T cell receptor beta chain stems from a study of prognosis after radiotherapy for stage I lung cancer. Overall study context: Patients received 3 to 5 SBRT fractions with a biologically effective dose of at least 100 Gy.

Worth noting for this clonotype: Its antigen remains unknown.

Study-level results: Reportedly, TRBV and TRBJ gene usage differed by presence of metastases in patients. Diminished Shannon entropy following stereotactic body radiation therapy characterized patients who developed distant metastases.

The CDR3 runs to 14 residues. Trimming removed 1 base at V and 2 bases at J, with 12 bases between. Germline V gene data show CDR1 as DFQATT and CDR2 as SNEGSKA (reference sequence). The genomic DNA TCR beta CDR3 region underwent two rounds of multiplex PCR. The use of primers specific to each TRBV and TRBJ gene characterized first-round PCR. TCRdb redid the calling of the multiplex PCR reads with MiXCR, one entry per CDR3 protein. The table records tens of thousands of distinct CDR3 sequences, 24% of them present only once. The material sequenced was PBMCs, taken before or after stereotactic body radiation therapy (not recorded which). This clonotype originated in a donor aged 50 or older with non-small cell lung cancer. This chain joins TRBV20-1 and TRBJ2-7, with a weak D call TRBD2 (6 bases). The CDR3 loop is CSARGLDLTYEQYF. CDR3 DNA sequence: TGCAGTGCTAGAGGACTAGACCTGACCTACGAGCAGTACTTC.